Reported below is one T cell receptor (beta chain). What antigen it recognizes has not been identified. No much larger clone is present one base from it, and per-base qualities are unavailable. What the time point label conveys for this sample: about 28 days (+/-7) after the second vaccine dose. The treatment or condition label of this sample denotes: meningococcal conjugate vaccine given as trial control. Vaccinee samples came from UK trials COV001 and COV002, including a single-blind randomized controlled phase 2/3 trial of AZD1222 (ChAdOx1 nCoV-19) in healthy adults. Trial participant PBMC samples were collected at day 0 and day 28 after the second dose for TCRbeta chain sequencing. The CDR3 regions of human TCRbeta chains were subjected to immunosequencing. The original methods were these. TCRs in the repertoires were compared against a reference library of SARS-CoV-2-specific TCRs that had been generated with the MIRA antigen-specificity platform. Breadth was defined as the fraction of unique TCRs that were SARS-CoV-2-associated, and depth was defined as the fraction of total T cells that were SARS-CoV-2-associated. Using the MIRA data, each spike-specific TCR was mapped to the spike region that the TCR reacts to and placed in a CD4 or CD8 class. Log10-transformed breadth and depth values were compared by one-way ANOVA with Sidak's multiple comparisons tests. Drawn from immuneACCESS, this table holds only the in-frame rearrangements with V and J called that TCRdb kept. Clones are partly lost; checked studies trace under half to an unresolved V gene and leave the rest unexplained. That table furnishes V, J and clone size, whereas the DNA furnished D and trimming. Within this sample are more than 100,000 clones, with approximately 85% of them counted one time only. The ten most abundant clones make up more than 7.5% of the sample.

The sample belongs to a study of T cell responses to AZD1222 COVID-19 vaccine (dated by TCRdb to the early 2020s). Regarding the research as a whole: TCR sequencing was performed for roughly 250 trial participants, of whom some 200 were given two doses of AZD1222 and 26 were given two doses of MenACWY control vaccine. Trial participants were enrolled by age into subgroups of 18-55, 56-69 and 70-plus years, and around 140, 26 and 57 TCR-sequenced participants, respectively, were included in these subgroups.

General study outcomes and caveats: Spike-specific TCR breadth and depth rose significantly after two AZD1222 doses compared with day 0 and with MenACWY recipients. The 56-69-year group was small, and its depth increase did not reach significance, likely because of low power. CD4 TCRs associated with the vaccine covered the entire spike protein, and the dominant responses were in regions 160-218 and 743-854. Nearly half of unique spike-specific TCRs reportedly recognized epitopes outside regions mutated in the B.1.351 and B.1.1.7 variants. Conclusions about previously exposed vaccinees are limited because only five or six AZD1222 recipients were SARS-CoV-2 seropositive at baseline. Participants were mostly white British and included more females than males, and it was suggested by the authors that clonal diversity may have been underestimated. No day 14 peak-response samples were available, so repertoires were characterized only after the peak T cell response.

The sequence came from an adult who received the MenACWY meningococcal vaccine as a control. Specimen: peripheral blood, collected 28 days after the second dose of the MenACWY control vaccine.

The DNA reads TGTGCCAGCAGTCACAGGGGATCGGATCAGCCCCAGCATTTT. Its translation is CASSHRGSDQPQHF. The rearranged chain carries TRBV6-5 and TRBJ1-5; 7 of the junction bases match TRBD1. The germline V gene provides CDR1 MNHEY and CDR2 SVGAGI. V has 5 bases trimmed and J has 5 bases trimmed; junction bases matching no gene number 6. The CDR3, cysteine through phenylalanine, is 14 amino acids long. The sequence is cut down to CDR3 DNA, 42 bases in frame from base 1.